This TCR beta chain emerged from a study of blood T cell repertoires in COVID-19. This CDR3 has 16 amino acids. V dropped 0 bases and J dropped 1 base, with 12 bases sitting between them. Germline V gene data show CDR1 as SGDLS and CDR2 as YYNGEE. TCRdb's copy holds only in-frame clones and misses some; the assay was immunoSEQ multiplex PCR. The sample includes 200,000 or so clones, around 81% of them seen just once. Sequencing was performed on PBMCs or T cells enriched from blood (not recorded which). The TCR was taken from a man aged 40-49 years who had recovered from COVID-19. The gene calls are TRBV9 and TRBJ2-3; D possibly corresponds to TRBD2 (6 bases). The CDR3 is CASSVGGEIRTDTQYF. The CDR3 region has the DNA TGTGCCAGCAGCGTAGGCGGGGAAATTCGCACAGATACGCAGTATTTT.